This T cell receptor beta chain derives from a study of identical twins. The authors used template switching to add a universal primer site and gave cDNA unique molecular identifiers. From the 5' RACE reads, TCRdb called clonotypes with MiXCR, one entry per CDR3 protein. The data hold about 210,000 distinct CDR3 sequences, with roughly 10% observed a single time. Germline CDR1 reads DFQATT; CDR2 reads SNEGSKA (reference sequence). V dropped 7 bases and J dropped 3 bases, with 13 bases sitting between them. The CDR3 totals 12 residues. The chain recombines TRBV20-1 with TRBJ2-7; the D gene is possibly TRBD2 (6 bases). This sequence originates from a young woman in good health. Sequencing was done on a sample of memory (CD45RO+) T cells sorted from blood. CDR3 sequence (DNA): TGCAGTGGGACGGGGGATGGCTACGAGCAGTACTTC. Encoded protein: CSGTGDGYEQYF.